This T cell receptor (beta chain) was identified in a study of vaccination effects on CD4 cells after COVID-19. Generated by immunoSEQ multiplex PCR, the TCRdb table keeps only in-frame clones and is missing some. This sample carries over 25,000 clones, around 80% of them seen once, and the ten largest clones take around 30%. Comments on this clone: Its antigen is not identified.

There are 13 residues in the CDR3. V was cut by 3 bases and J by 4 bases, with 10 bases left in between. Looked up from germline, CDR1 is LNHDA and CDR2 is SQIVND (reference sequence). Sequencing in the ViraFEST assay came after antigen-specific CD4+ T cells had been expanded with viral peptide pools, which were used to stimulate PBMC. Cells that had been cultured for approximately eleven days were the source of isolated CD4+ T cells. All vaccine recipients tested negative for nucleocapsid antibodies and had never contracted SARS-CoV-2 infection. This receptor was taken from a human donor who received a COVID-19 vaccine. Source: CD4+ T cells from PBMCs cultured with SARS-CoV-2 spike peptides, taken before COVID-19 vaccination. This chain connects TRBV19 to TRBJ2-7; D uncertain. The CDR3 sequence is CASSMALSYEQYF. The DNA for the CDR3 is TGTGCCAGTAGTATGGCCCTCTCTTACGAGCAGTACTTC.